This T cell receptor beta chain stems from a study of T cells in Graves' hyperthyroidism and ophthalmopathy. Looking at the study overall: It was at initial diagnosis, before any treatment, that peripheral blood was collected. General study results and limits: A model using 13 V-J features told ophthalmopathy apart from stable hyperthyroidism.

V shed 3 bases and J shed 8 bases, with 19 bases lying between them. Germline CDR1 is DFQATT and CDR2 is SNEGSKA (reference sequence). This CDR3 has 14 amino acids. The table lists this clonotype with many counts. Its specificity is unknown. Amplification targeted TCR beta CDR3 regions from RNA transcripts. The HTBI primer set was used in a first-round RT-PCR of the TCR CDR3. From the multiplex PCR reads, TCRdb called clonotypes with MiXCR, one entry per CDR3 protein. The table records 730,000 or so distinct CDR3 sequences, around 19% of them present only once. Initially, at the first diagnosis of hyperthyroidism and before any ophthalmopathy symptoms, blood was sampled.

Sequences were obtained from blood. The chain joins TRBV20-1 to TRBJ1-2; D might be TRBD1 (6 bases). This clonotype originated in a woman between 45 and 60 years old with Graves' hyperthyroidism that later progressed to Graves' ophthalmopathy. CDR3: CSASGPGAAKGYTF. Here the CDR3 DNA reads TGCAGTGCTAGTGGGCCGGGGGCCGCTAAAGGCTACACCTTC.